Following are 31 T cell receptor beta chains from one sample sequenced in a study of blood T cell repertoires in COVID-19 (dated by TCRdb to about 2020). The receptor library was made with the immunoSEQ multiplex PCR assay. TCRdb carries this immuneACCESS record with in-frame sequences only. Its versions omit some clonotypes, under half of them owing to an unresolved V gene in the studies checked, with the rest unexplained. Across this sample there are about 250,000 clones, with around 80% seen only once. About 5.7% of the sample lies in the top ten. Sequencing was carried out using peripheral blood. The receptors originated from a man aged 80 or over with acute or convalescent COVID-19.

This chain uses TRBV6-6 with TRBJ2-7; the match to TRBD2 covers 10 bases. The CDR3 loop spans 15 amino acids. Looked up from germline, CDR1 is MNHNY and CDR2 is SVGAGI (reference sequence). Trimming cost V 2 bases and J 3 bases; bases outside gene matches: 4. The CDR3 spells CASSYGAGGNYEQYF. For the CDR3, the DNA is TGTGCCAGCAGTTACGGAGCGGGGGGGAACTACGAGCAGTACTTC.

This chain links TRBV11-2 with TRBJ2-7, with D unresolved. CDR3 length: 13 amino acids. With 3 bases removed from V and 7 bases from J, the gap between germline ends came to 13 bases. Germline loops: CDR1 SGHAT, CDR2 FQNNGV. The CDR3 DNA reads TGTGCCAGCAGCTTTTCTGTAAATCAGGAGCAGTACTTC. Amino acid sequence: CASSFSVNQEQYF.

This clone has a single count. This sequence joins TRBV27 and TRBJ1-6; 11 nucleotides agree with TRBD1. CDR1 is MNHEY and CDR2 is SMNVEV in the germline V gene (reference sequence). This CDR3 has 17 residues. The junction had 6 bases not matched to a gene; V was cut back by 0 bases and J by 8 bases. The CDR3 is CASSLSGQGASYSPLHF. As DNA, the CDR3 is TGTGCCAGCAGTTTATCCGGACAGGGGGCGAGTTATTCACCCCTCCACTTT.

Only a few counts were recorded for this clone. This CDR3 reads CAWSSGTLPYNEQFF. In DNA form, the CDR3 reads TGTGCCTGGAGCTCCGGGACTCTACCCTACAATGAGCAGTTCTTC. This sequence joins TRBV30 and TRBJ2-1; perhaps TRBD2 as D (6 bases). The CDR3 loop spans 15 amino acids. CDR1 is GTSNPN and CDR2 is SVGIG in the germline V gene (reference sequence). The V and J ends lost 3 bases and 2 bases respectively, with 14 bases between them. Looking up the rest from reference TRBV30 and TRBJ2-1 gives the full variable domain: SQTIHQWPATLVQPVGSPLSLECTVEGTSNPNLYWYRQAAGRGLQLLFYSVGIGQISSEVPQNLSASRPQDRQFILSSKKLLLSDSGFYLCAWSSGTLPYNEQFFGPGTRLTVL.

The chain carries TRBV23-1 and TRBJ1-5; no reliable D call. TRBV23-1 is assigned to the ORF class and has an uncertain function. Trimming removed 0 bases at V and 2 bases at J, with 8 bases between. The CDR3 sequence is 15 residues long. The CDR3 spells CASSQSALRNQPQHF. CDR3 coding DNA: TGCGCCAGCAGTCAATCGGCCCTTCGCAATCAGCCCCAGCATTTT.

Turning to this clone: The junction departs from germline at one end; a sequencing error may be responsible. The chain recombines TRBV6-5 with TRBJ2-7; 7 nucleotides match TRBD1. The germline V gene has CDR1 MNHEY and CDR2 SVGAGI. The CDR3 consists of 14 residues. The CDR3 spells CASSYGGQSYERYF. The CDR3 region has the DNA TGTGCCAGCAGTTATGGGGGACAGTCCTACGAGCGGTACTTC.

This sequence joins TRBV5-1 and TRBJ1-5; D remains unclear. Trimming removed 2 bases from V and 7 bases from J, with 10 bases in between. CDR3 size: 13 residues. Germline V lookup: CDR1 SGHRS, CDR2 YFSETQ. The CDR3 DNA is TGCGCCAGCAGCTTTGGGGAGAAGCAGCCCCAGCATTTT. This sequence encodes CASSFGEKQPQHF. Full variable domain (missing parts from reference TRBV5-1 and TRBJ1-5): KAGVTQTPRYLIKTRGQQVTLSCSPISGHRSVSWYQQTPGQGLQFLFEYFSETQRNKGNFPGRFSGRQFSNSRSEMNVSTLELGDSALYLCASSFGEKQPQHFGDGTRLSIL.

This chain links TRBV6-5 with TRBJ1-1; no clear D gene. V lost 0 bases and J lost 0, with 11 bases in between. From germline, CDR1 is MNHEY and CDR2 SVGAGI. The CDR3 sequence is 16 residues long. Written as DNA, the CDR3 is TGTGCCAGCAGTTACTCTGCGGGAAGGGTGAACACTGAAGCTTTCTTT. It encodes CASSYSAGRVNTEAFF.

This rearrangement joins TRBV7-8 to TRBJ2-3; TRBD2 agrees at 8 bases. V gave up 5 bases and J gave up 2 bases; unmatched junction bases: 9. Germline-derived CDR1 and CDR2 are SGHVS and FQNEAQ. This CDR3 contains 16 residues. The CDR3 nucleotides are TGTGCCAGCAGCACTACTAGCGGAAAGTTCACAGATACGCAGTATTTT. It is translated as CASSTTSGKFTDTQYF.

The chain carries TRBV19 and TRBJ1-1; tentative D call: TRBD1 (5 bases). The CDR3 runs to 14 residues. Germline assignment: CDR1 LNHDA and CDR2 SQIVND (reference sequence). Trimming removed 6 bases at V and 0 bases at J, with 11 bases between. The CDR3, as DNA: TGTGCCAGTAGCCTTGCGGGGGTGAACACTGAAGCTTTCTTT. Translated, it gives CASSLAGVNTEAFF. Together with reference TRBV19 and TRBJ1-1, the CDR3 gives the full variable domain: DGGITQSPKYLFRKEGQNVTLSCEQNLNHDAMYWYRQDPGQGLRLIYYSQIVNDFQKGDIAEGYSVSREKKESFPLTVTSAQKNPTAFYLCASSLAGVNTEAFFGQGTRLTVV.

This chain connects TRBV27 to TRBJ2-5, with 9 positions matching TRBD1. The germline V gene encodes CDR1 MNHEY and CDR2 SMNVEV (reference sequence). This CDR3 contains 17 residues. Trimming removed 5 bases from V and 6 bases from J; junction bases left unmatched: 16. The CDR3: CASSGGTGHTEGKTQYF. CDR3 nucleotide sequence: TGTGCCAGCAGTGGCGGGACAGGGCATACGGAGGGGAAGACCCAGTACTTC.

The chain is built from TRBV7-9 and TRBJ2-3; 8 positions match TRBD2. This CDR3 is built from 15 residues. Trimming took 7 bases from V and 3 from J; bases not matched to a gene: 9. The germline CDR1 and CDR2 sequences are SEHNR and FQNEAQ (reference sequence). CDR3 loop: CASTPGLAETDTQYF. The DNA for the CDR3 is TGTGCCAGCACCCCCGGACTAGCAGAGACAGATACGCAGTATTTT.

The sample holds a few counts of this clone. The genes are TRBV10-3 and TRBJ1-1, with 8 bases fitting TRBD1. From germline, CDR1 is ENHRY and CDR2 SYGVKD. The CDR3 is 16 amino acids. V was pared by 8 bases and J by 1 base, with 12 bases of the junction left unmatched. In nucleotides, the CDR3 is TGTGCCATCGGGGAGACAGGGGCACTAGGGAACACTGAAGCTTTCTTT. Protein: CAIGETGALGNTEAFF.

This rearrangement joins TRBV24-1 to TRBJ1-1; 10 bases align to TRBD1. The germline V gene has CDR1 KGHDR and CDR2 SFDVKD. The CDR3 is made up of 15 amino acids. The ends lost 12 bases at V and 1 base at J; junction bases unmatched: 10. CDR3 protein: CASVGTGDGNTEAFF. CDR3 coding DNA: TGTGCCTCCGTAGGGACAGGGGACGGGAACACTGAAGCTTTCTTT.

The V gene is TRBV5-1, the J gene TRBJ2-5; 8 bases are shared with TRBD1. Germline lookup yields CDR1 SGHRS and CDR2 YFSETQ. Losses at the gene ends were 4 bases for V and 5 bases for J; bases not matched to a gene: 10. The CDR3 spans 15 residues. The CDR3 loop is CASSVGQGGQETQYF. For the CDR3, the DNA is TGCGCCAGCAGCGTCGGACAGGGTGGGCAGGAGACCCAGTACTTC.

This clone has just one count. In DNA form, the CDR3 reads TGTGCCAGCAGGAGGGTCCTCTCTGGGGCCAACGTCCTGACTTTC. This encodes CASRRVLSGANVLTF. This rearrangement joins TRBV6-5 to TRBJ2-6; D perhaps matches TRBD2 (5 bases). Germline lookup yields CDR1 MNHEY and CDR2 SVGAGI. The CDR3 runs to 15 residues. Trimming shortened V by 6 bases and J by 0 bases, and 9 bases separated the two germline ends.

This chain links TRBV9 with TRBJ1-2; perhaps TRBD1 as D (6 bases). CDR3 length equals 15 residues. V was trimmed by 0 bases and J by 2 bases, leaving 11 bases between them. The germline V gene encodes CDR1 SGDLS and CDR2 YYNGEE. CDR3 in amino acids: CASSVGAQGNYGYTF. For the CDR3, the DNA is TGTGCCAGCAGCGTAGGAGCCCAGGGGAACTATGGCTACACCTTC.

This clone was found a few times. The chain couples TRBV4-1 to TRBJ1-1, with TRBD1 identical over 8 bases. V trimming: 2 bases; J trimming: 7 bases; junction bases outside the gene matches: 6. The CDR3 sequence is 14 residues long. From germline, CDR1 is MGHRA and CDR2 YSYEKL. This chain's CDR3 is CASSQLQGAGEAFF. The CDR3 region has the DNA TGCGCCAGCAGCCAACTTCAGGGGGCCGGTGAAGCTTTCTTT.

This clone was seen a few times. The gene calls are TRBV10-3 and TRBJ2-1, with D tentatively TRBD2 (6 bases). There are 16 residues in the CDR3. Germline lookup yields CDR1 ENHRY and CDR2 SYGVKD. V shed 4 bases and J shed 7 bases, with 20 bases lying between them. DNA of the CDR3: TGTGCCATCAGTGTGGCGATGGGGGGATCGAGAAATGAGCAGTTCTTC. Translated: CAISVAMGGSRNEQFF.

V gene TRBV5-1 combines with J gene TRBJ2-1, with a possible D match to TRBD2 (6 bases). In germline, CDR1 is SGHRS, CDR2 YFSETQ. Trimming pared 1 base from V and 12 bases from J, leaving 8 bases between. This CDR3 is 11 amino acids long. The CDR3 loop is CASSLRGVQFF. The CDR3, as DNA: TGCGCCAGCAGCTTGCGCGGGGTGCAGTTCTTC. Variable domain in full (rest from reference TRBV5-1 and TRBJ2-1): KAGVTQTPRYLIKTRGQQVTLSCSPISGHRSVSWYQQTPGQGLQFLFEYFSETQRNKGNFPGRFSGRQFSNSRSEMNVSTLELGDSALYLCASSLRGVQFFGPGTRLTVL.

CDR3 amino acids: CASTQTYEQYF. The CDR3 nucleotides are TGTGCCAGTACCCAGACCTACGAGCAGTACTTC. The J gene is TRBJ2-7, the V gene TRBV19, with unresolved D. The CDR3 is 11 residues long. From germline, CDR1 is LNHDA and CDR2 SQIVND (reference sequence). Trimming left V 7 bases short and J 2 bases short, with 6 bases between.

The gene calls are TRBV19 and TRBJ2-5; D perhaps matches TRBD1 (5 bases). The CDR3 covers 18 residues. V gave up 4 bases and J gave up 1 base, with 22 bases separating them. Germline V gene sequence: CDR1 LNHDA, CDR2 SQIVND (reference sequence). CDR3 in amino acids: CASSNLLGAQGTQETQYF. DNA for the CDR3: TGTGCCAGTAGTAATCTGTTAGGGGCCCAGGGTACCCAAGAGACCCAGTACTTC.

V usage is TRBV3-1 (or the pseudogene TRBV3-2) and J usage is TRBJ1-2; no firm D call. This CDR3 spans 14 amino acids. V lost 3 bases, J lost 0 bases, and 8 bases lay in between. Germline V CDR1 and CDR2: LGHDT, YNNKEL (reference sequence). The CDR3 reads CASSQGGSNYGYTF. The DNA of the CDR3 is TGTGCCAGCAGCCAGGGAGGCTCTAACTATGGCTACACCTTC.

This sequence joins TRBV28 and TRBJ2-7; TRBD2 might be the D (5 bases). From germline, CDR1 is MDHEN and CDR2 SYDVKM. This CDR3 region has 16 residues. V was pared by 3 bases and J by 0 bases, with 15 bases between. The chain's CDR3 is CASSFSRRGLSYEQYF. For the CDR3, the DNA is TGTGCCAGCAGTTTCTCGCGGAGAGGGCTCTCCTACGAGCAGTACTTC.

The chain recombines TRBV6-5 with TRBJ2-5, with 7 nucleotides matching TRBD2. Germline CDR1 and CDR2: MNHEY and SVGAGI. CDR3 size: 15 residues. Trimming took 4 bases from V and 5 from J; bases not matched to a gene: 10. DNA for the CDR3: TGTGCCAGCAGTTCCATACTAGCGAGGTGGGAGACCCAGTACTTC. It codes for CASSSILARWETQYF.

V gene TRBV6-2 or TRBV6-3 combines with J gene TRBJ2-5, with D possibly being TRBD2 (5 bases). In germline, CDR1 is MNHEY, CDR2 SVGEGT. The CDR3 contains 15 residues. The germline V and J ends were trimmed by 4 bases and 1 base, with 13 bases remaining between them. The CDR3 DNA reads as TGTGCCAGCAGTTTTGGGAGAAGCTTCCAAGAGACCCAGTACTTC. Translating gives CASSFGRSFQETQYF.

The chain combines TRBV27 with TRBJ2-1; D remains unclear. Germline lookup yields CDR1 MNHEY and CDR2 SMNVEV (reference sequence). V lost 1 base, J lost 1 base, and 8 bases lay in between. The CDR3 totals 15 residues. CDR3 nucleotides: TGTGCCAGCAGTTTATTCGGTTCGTCCTACAATGAGCAGTTCTTC. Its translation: CASSLFGSSYNEQFF.

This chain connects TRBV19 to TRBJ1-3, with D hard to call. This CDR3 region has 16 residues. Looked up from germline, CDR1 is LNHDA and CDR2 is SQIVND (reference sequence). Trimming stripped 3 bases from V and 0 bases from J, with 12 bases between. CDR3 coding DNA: TGTGCCAGTAGTATTGGAGTGGCGACCTCTGGAAACACCATATATTTT. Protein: CASSIGVATSGNTIYF. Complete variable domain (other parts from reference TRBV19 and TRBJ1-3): DGGITQSPKYLFRKEGQNVTLSCEQNLNHDAMYWYRQDPGQGLRLIYYSQIVNDFQKGDIAEGYSVSREKKESFPLTVTSAQKNPTAFYLCASSIGVATSGNTIYFGEGSWLTVV.

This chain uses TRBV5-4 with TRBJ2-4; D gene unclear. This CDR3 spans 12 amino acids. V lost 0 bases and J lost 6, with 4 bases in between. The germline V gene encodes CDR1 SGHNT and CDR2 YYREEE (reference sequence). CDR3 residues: CASSLDRNIQYF. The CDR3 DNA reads TGTGCCAGCAGCTTGGACAGAAACATTCAGTACTTC.

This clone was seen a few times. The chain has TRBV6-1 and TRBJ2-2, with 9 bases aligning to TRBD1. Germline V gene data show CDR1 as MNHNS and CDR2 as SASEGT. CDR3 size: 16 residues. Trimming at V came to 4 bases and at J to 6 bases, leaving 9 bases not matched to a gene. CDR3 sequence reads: CASSGPDRGSSGELFF. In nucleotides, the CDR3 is TGTGCCAGCAGTGGCCCGGACAGGGGATCTTCCGGGGAGCTGTTTTTT.

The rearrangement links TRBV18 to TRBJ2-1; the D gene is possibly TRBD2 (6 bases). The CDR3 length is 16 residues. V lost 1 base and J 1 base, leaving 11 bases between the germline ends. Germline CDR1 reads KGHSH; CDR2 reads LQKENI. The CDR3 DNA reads TGTGCCAGCTCACCACTACTAGCTCGGTCCTACAATGAGCAGTTCTTC. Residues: CASSPLLARSYNEQFF.